This entry lists 20 T cell receptor beta chains sequenced from one sample in a study of control samples from healthy donors and cancer patients. TCRdb's table, derived via immunoSEQ multiplex PCR, lists solely in-frame clones and lacks some. Counted here are about 180,000 clones, 85% to 90% occurring once; the ten biggest clones make up over 1.1%. Sequencing was carried out using blood. These receptors were collected from a woman aged 45-59 years in good health.

This sequence joins TRBV5-1 and TRBJ2-5; D tentatively reads TRBD1 or TRBD2 (5 bases each). The germline V gene has CDR1 SGHRS and CDR2 YFSETQ. V was pared by 0 bases and J by 5 bases, with 17 bases between. The CDR3 extends over 16 amino acids. CDR3 sequence reads: CASSLAGAGLEETQYF. CDR3 nucleotide sequence: TGCGCCAGCAGCTTGGCCGGGGCAGGTCTCGAGGAGACCCAGTACTTC.

The chain joins TRBV4-1 to TRBJ1-6, with 9 bases fitting TRBD1. The CDR3 has 17 residues. Unmatched junction bases numbered 8, after V lost 3 bases and J lost 5 bases. In germline, CDR1 is MGHRA, CDR2 YSYEKL. CDR3 sequence: CASSHDSGTGNNSPLHF. CDR3 DNA: TGCGCCAGCAGCCATGATTCCGGGACAGGGAATAATTCACCCCTCCACTTT.

This clone was counted once. This chain joins TRBV12-5 and TRBJ2-2; 8 nucleotides align to TRBD2. Germline V gene lookup returns CDR1 LGHNT and CDR2 FRNRAP. V lost 1 base, J lost 7 bases, and 8 bases stayed unmatched. The CDR3 length is 16 residues. The CDR3 DNA reads TGTGCTAGTGGTTTGGCGGGACTAGAAGTCTACGGGGAGCTGTTTTTT. Its protein is CASGLAGLEVYGELFF. The full variable domain, with the rest looked up from reference TRBV12-5 and TRBJ2-2, is DARVTQTPRHKVTEMGQEVTMRCQPILGHNTVFWYRQTMMQGLELLAYFRNRAPLDDSGMPKDRFSAEMPDATLATLKIQPSEPRDSAVYFCASGLAGLEVYGELFFGEGSRLTVL.

This chain connects TRBV5-6 to TRBJ2-2, with 7 bases that match TRBD2. The V gene's germline CDR1 is SGHDT and CDR2 YYEEEE. This CDR3 comprises 16 residues. The V and J ends lost 7 bases and 3 bases, in that order; junction bases with no gene match: 12. The CDR3 DNA reads TGTGCCAGCGCGGCGTTAGGGAGGGCCGACACCGGGGAGCTGTTTTTT. It translates to CASAALGRADTGELFF.

V gene TRBV28 combines with J gene TRBJ1-2; D remains ambiguous. CDR3 length equals 13 residues. Germline CDR1 is MDHEN and CDR2 is SYDVKM. Trimming took 6 bases from V and 2 from J, leaving 10 bases between them. For the CDR3, the DNA is TGTGCCAGCAGCTACTCAAGCAACTATGGCTACACCTTC. This sequence encodes CASSYSSNYGYTF.

This chain links TRBV7-2 with TRBJ2-5, with TRBD2 matching 7 bases. This CDR3 has 14 amino acids. The V and J ends lost 5 bases and 1 base, in that order; junction bases with no gene match: 4. Germline values: CDR1 SGHTA, CDR2 FQGNSA. CDR3 sequence reads: CASSPPGGQETQYF. The CDR3 DNA follows: TGTGCCAGCAGCCCGCCGGGGGGCCAAGAGACCCAGTACTTC.

The gene calls are TRBV18 and TRBJ1-6, with D possibly being TRBD1 (5 bases). Deletions cut 6 bases from V and 7 bases from J, with 16 bases between. Looked up from germline, CDR1 is KGHSH and CDR2 is LQKENI. CDR3 length equals 15 residues. The DNA of the CDR3 is TGTGCCAGCTCCTACGGGGAGGGGAGGAATTCACCCCTCCACTTT. Translating gives CASSYGEGRNSPLHF.

V gene TRBV5-1 combines with J gene TRBJ1-6, with TRBD1 identical over 7 bases. Germline values: CDR1 SGHRS, CDR2 YFSETQ. The CDR3 length is 19 residues. J was trimmed by 10 bases and V by 0 bases; bases with no gene match: 19. CDR3 residues: CASSLEGRGALKPNSPLHF. The CDR3 DNA reads TGCGCCAGCAGCTTGGAGGGCAGGGGGGCCCTTAAACCAAACTCACCCCTCCACTTT.

V gene TRBV3-1 (or the pseudogene TRBV3-2) combines with J gene TRBJ2-7, with unresolved D. Trimming stripped 3 bases from V and 0 bases from J, with 12 bases between. Germline CDR1 and CDR2: LGHDT and YNNKEL (reference sequence). The CDR3 has 15 amino acids. CDR3 in DNA: TGTGCCAGCAGCCACGACCCCCGAAGCTCCTACGAGCAGTACTTC. Encoded protein: CASSHDPRSSYEQYF.

The chain has TRBV5-6 and TRBJ1-2; D not resolved. CDR1 and CDR2 from the germline V gene are SGHDT and YYEEEE. The CDR3 runs to 15 residues. V dropped 0 bases and J dropped 2 bases, with 11 bases sitting between them. For the CDR3, the DNA is TGTGCCAGCAGCTTGGCTCCAGGAACGAACTATGGCTACACCTTC. The encoded protein is CASSLAPGTNYGYTF.

The chain combines TRBV19 with TRBJ2-2; perhaps TRBD2 as D (6 bases). V was cut by 3 bases and J by 3 bases, with 14 bases left in between. The CDR3 totals 16 residues. The germline V gene encodes CDR1 LNHDA and CDR2 SQIVND (reference sequence). The CDR3 protein is CASSIPSGWDTGELFF. For the CDR3, the DNA is TGTGCCAGTAGTATTCCCAGCGGGTGGGACACCGGGGAGCTGTTTTTT.

This sequence joins TRBV6-6 and TRBJ2-1; 8 nucleotides align to TRBD2. This CDR3 is built from 16 residues. The germline V gene has CDR1 MNHNY and CDR2 SVGAGI (reference sequence). J was trimmed by 7 bases and V by 0 bases; bases with no gene match: 8. In DNA form, the CDR3 reads TGTGCCAGCAGTTACTCGCCCAGCGGGAGTCAGAATGAGCAGTTCTTC. Protein sequence: CASSYSPSGSQNEQFF.

The chain is built from TRBV3-1 (or the pseudogene TRBV3-2) and TRBJ2-7, with a possible D match to TRBD2 (5 bases). The ends were cut back, 1 base at V and 5 bases at J, with 12 bases in the middle. Germline-derived CDR1 and CDR2 are LGHDT and YNNKEL (reference sequence). The length of the CDR3 is 14 residues. The CDR3 region is CASSQAGIGNEQYF. The CDR3, as DNA: TGTGCCAGCAGCCAAGCCGGGATTGGGAACGAGCAGTACTTC.

The J gene is TRBJ1-6, the V gene TRBV19; D uncertain. Germline V gene data show CDR1 as LNHDA and CDR2 as SQIVND (reference sequence). The CDR3 spans 15 residues. V was shortened by 7 bases and J by 7 bases, with 17 bases between the two germline ends. The CDR3 bases are TGTGCCAGTACCACCCGTTGGAGGAACAATTCACCCCTCCACTTT. It is translated as CASTTRWRNNSPLHF.

The V gene is TRBV6-2 or TRBV6-3, the J gene TRBJ2-4; TRBD1 might be the D (5 bases). In germline, CDR1 is MNHEY, CDR2 SVGEGT. V lost 2 bases, J lost 8 bases, and 16 bases lay in between. CDR3 length: 15 residues. CDR3 region: CASSYPRTIAHIQYF. In DNA, the CDR3 is TGTGCCAGCAGTTACCCGCGGACAATCGCGCACATTCAGTACTTC.

The chain links TRBV9 to TRBJ1-3; D remains ambiguous. From germline, CDR1 is SGDLS and CDR2 YYNGEE. Trimming took off 1 base at V and 0 bases at J, with 11 bases between the two ends. The CDR3 extends over 16 amino acids. The CDR3 DNA follows: TGTGCCAGCAGCGTAAGCACGAAAATCTCTGGAAACACCATATATTTT. Translated: CASSVSTKISGNTIYF.

The rearrangement links TRBV10-3 to TRBJ1-2; 11 bases map to TRBD1. The CDR3 has 15 amino acids. Germline V gene sequence: CDR1 ENHRY, CDR2 SYGVKD. The junction had 5 bases not matched to a gene; V was cut back by 5 bases and J by 3 bases. The CDR3 here is CAISRGTGGDYGYTF. CDR3 coding DNA: TGTGCCATCAGTAGAGGGACAGGGGGGGACTATGGCTACACCTTC.

This clone was detected once. The J gene is TRBJ2-7, the V gene TRBV9; possibly TRBD2 for D (5 bases). Germline CDR1 SGDLS, CDR2 YYNGEE. The V end lost 4 bases, the J end lost 5 bases, and 16 bases lay between the germline ends. This CDR3 region has 14 residues. This chain's CDR3 is CASSPPGSHDEQYF. Here the CDR3 DNA reads TGTGCCAGCAGCCCCCCTGGGAGTCACGACGAGCAGTACTTC.

This chain connects TRBV19 to TRBJ1-4, with 10 positions matching TRBD1. The CDR3 consists of 15 residues. The trim removed 3 bases at V and 7 bases at J, leaving 5 bases unmatched. Germline CDR1 and CDR2: LNHDA and SQIVND (reference sequence). The chain's CDR3 is CASSIFGDRGEKLFF. In nucleotides, the CDR3 is TGTGCCAGTAGTATTTTCGGGGACAGGGGTGAAAAACTGTTTTTT.

This chain uses TRBV11-1 with TRBJ2-1; D gene uncertain. Looked up from germline, CDR1 is SGHAT and CDR2 is FQDESV (reference sequence). The CDR3 runs 14 residues. V was cut by 6 bases and J by 0 bases, with 9 bases left in between. As DNA, the CDR3 is TGTGCCAGCAGGGCCTCCAGCTCCTACAATGAGCAGTTCTTC. The encoded protein is CASRASSSYNEQFF.